This TCR beta chain was retrieved from a study of OX40 agonist ivuxolimab in advanced cancers. Broader study findings: Low clonal expansion, among the lowest seen, marked partial responders at 0.1-3.0 mg/kg. At 0.1 to 3.0 mg/kg and by week 6, CD4+ and CD8+ T cells in the blood had expanded clonally.

Using immunoSEQ multiplex PCR, the repertoire was profiled, and TCRdb retains in-frame clones only, with some absent. The sample yields 60,000 to 75,000 clones, 70% to 90% seen once. Points on this clone: What it binds is unknown.

V shed 3 bases and J shed 7 bases, with 16 bases lying between them. Germline V lookup: CDR1 MDHEN, CDR2 SYDVKM. CDR3 size: 15 residues. This sequence was found in an adult with an advanced solid tumor such as melanoma, head and neck, liver or kidney cancer. The chain carries TRBV28 and TRBJ2-1, with a tentative D call TRBD1 (6 bases). Sequenced material: CD4+ or CD8+ T cells sorted from blood, taken in a trial of the OX40 agonist ivuxolimab. The CDR3, as DNA: TGTGCCAGCAGTTTCCGCAGGGGCTCATCAAATGAGCAGTTCTTC. Residues: CASSFRRGSSNEQFF. Using reference TRBV28 and TRBJ2-1 for the parts outside the CDR3, the full variable domain is DVKVTQSSRYLVKRTGEKVFLECVQDMDHENMFWYRQDPGLGLRLIYFSYDVKMKEKGDIPEGYSVSREKKERFSLILESASTNQTSMYLCASSFRRGSSNEQFFGPGTRLTVL.